Following are 14 T cell receptor beta chains from one sample sequenced in a study of T cells in Graves' hyperthyroidism and ophthalmopathy. Amplification of TCR beta CDR3 regions used RNA as the template. First-round RT-PCR with HTBI primers amplified the TCR CDR3 region. One entry per CDR3 protein, called by TCRdb with MiXCR from the multiplex PCR reads. The table shows about 350,000 distinct CDR3 sequences, with 14% occurring only once. Sequencing was done on a sample of blood. The receptors come from a woman between 25 and 40 years old with Graves' hyperthyroidism.

The CDR3, as DNA: TGTGCCAGCAGGGCTCTCACAGCGGCAGGAAACACCATATATTTT. Protein product: CASRALTAAGNTIYF. The chain has TRBV2 and TRBJ1-3, with no clear D. Per germline, CDR1 SNHLY and CDR2 FYNNEI. This CDR3 has 15 amino acids. The ends were cut back, 6 bases at V and 4 bases at J, with 16 bases in the middle.

This clonotype was seen more than once but under ten times. This chain links TRBV18 with TRBJ2-1; D gene uncertain. Germline V gene lookup returns CDR1 KGHSH and CDR2 LQKENI. The ends were cut back, 2 bases at V and 5 bases at J, with 7 bases in the middle. CDR3 length: 13 residues. The CDR3 coding sequence is TGTGCCAGCTCACCAGGGATGCACAATGAGCAGTTCTTC. Translation gives CASSPGMHNEQFF.

This clonotype occurred a few times. This rearrangement joins TRBV14 to TRBJ1-1, with D hard to call. V dropped 2 bases and J dropped 1 base, with 5 bases sitting between them. Germline CDR1 and CDR2: SGHDN and FVKESK. The CDR3 consists of 13 residues. The CDR3 sequence: CASSQSRNTEAFF. CDR3 DNA: TGTGCCAGCAGCCAATCTCGGAACACTGAAGCTTTCTTT.

Comments on this clonotype: A much more abundant neighbour one base away suggests this may be a read error. The CDR3 here is CATSRAGLGSPPHF. The CDR3 region has the DNA TGTGCCACCAGCAGAGCGGGTTTGGGTTCACCCCCCCACTTT. V usage is TRBV15 and J usage is TRBJ1-6; D is ambiguous. The CDR3 is made up of 14 amino acids. Per the germline V gene, CDR1 is LNHNV and CDR2 is YYDKDF (reference sequence).

This clonotype was observed a few times. The chain couples TRBV2 to TRBJ1-6, with D possibly being TRBD1 (5 bases). The CDR3 is 14 residues long. V lost 4 bases and J 7 bases, leaving 11 bases between the germline ends. CDR1 SNHLY and CDR2 FYNNEI come from the germline V gene. CDR3 residues: CASSAGGGNSPLHF. The CDR3 DNA follows: TGTGCCAGCAGTGCGGGGGGGGGGAATTCACCCCTCCACTTT.

This clonotype was counted only a few times. This sequence joins TRBV11-2 and TRBJ1-5; tentatively, D is TRBD1 (6 bases). CDR3 size: 16 residues. Trimming took 5 bases from V and 7 from J, leaving 21 bases between them. Germline V lookup: CDR1 SGHAT, CDR2 FQNNGV. In nucleotides, the CDR3 is TGTGCCAGCAGCGAACACACCGGGACCCAGGGGCAGCCCCAGCATTTT. Amino acid sequence: CASSEHTGTQGQPQHF.

The chain is built from TRBV9 and TRBJ2-3; D ambiguous. Deletions cut 5 bases from V and 6 bases from J, with 10 bases between. The length of the CDR3 is 12 residues. Germline V gene sequence: CDR1 SGDLS, CDR2 YYNGEE. This CDR3 is CASSIDRDTQYF. The CDR3 DNA follows: TGTGCCAGCAGTATCGACCGTGATACGCAGTATTTT.

V gene TRBV6-1 combines with J gene TRBJ1-5, with D hard to call. This CDR3 has 14 residues. Germline values: CDR1 MNHNS, CDR2 SASEGT. V dropped 4 bases and J dropped 3 bases, with 10 bases sitting between them. CDR3 amino acids: CASSVWKHNQPQHF. The DNA of the CDR3 is TGTGCCAGCAGTGTATGGAAACACAATCAGCCCCAGCATTTT.

This rearrangement joins TRBV30 to TRBJ2-3; TRBD2 might be the D (6 bases). V shed 5 bases and J shed 5 bases, with 11 bases lying between them. The CDR3 runs to 12 residues. Per the germline V gene, CDR1 is GTSNPN and CDR2 is SVGIG (reference sequence). DNA for the CDR3: TGTGCCTGGTTCGGGAGAGGAGATACGCAGTATTTT. It is translated as CAWFGRGDTQYF.

This clonotype was counted many times. This chain links TRBV12-3 or TRBV12-4 with TRBJ2-7; 7 bases are a match to TRBD1. Trimming removed 1 base from V and 2 bases from J; junction bases left unmatched: 2. The CDR3 is 14 amino acids. Here the CDR3 reads CASSLDRGAYEQYF. The CDR3, as DNA: TGTGCCAGCAGTTTAGACAGGGGTGCCTACGAGCAGTACTTC.

This clonotype was picked up many times. The chain carries TRBV20-1 and TRBJ2-3, with D possibly TRBD1 on 6 matching bases. Germline-derived CDR1 and CDR2 are DFQATT and SNEGSKA (reference sequence). CDR3 length: 15 amino acids. Trimming removed 5 bases from V and 0 bases from J, with 15 bases in between. The CDR3 nucleotides read TGCAGTGCTGCTTCCGGGACAACTAGCACAGATACGCAGTATTTT. As protein: CSAASGTTSTDTQYF.

This clonotype was observed many times. The gene calls are TRBV28 and TRBJ1-1; 7 bases agree with TRBD1. The CDR3 consists of 14 residues. From germline, CDR1 is MDHEN and CDR2 SYDVKM. V dropped 5 bases and J dropped 6; count of bases not matched to a gene: 9. The CDR3 here is CASSLDRARPEAFF. CDR3 DNA: TGTGCCAGCAGTCTAGACAGGGCCCGACCTGAAGCTTTCTTT.

This clonotype was counted many times. The genes are TRBV20-1 and TRBJ1-1; TRBD1 matches 9 bases. CDR3 length equals 18 residues. Germline CDR1 DFQATT, CDR2 SNEGSKA (reference sequence). V dropped 0 bases and J dropped 3; count of bases not matched to a gene: 14. The chain's CDR3 is CSARDQVRDREPYTEAFF. The CDR3 DNA is TGCAGTGCTAGAGACCAGGTCAGGGACAGGGAGCCCTACACTGAAGCTTTCTTT.

This chain uses TRBV2 with TRBJ1-6; D gene unclear. Trimming removed 6 bases from V and 10 bases from J, with 13 bases in between. CDR3 size: 13 residues. CDR1 and CDR2 from the germline V gene are SNHLY and FYNNEI. CDR3 loop: CASRREINSPLHF. CDR3 nucleotide sequence: TGTGCCAGCAGGAGGGAAATCAACTCACCCCTCCACTTT.